This T cell receptor (beta chain) was recorded in a study of T cells in Graves' hyperthyroidism and ophthalmopathy. This clonotype has at least ten counts. Antigen specificity is unknown. RNA transcripts served as the template for amplifying TCR beta CDR3 regions. The primer set for the first-round RT-PCR of the TCR CDR3 was HTBI. TCRdb re-derived calls from the multiplex PCR reads in MiXCR, one entry per CDR3 protein. The table has hundreds of thousands of distinct CDR3 sequences, under 25% seen once; the top ten hold 34%. The study, taken as a whole, reports: A model built on 13 V-J features separated ophthalmopathy from stable hyperthyroidism.

This CDR3 has 13 residues. V was cut by 11 bases and J by 5 bases, with 15 bases left in between. Per germline, CDR1 MDHEN and CDR2 SYDVKM. The source material was blood. The chain links TRBV28 to TRBJ2-2; no firm D call. The sequence came from a man aged 30 to 45 with Graves' ophthalmopathy. CDR3 loop: CAGEKKLTGELFF. The CDR3 DNA reads as TGTGCCGGTGAAAAAAAGCTTACCGGGGAGCTGTTTTTT.